What follows are 5 T cell receptor beta chains derived from one specimen sequenced in a study of CD8 T cells in Susac syndrome (dated 2019 in TCRdb). The protocol used for the library was the immunoSEQ multiplex PCR assay. RNA was extracted using the RNeasy kit, and about 0.45 to 1 ug of the RNA was reverse transcribed with random hexamers. TCRdb ran its own pipeline on the public reads, namely fastp trimming at Q25 and MiXCR clone calling, and kept in-frame beta chains. Entries that share a CDR3 protein sequence are merged under the most common genes and DNA. The sample includes some 160,000 distinct CDR3 sequences, with 85% to 95% observed a single time. The ten largest clones capture approximately 0.11% of the sample. The sample taken for sequencing was CD4+ T cells from PBMCs. The receptors were sampled from a human donor with Susac syndrome.

V and J are TRBV15 and TRBJ2-6, with D perhaps TRBD1 or TRBD2 (5 bases each). From germline, CDR1 is LNHNV and CDR2 YYDKDF (reference sequence). Deletions cut 1 base from V and 3 bases from J, with 10 bases between. The CDR3 has 16 residues. CDR3 in amino acids: CATSRAMGRGANVLTF. In DNA form, the CDR3 reads TGTGCCACCAGCAGAGCCATGGGACGTGGGGCCAACGTCCTGACTTTC.

This sequence joins TRBV2 and TRBJ2-3; a possible D gene is TRBD2 (5 bases). V lost 6 bases and J 2 bases, leaving 9 bases between the germline ends. Germline V CDR1 and CDR2: SNHLY, FYNNEI. The CDR3 contains 13 residues. CDR3 sequence (DNA): TGTGCCAGCAGCGGGGTAACCACAGATACGCAGTATTTT. It codes for CASSGVTTDTQYF.

The chain employs TRBV20-1 and TRBJ2-3; TRBD2 matches 8 bases. V lost 0 bases, J lost 2 bases, and 7 bases stayed unmatched. Per the germline V gene, CDR1 is DFQATT and CDR2 is SNEGSKA (reference sequence). The length of the CDR3 is 16 residues. CDR3 region: CSARDRGGGITDTQYF. The DNA of the CDR3 is TGCAGTGCTAGAGATCGGGGCGGGGGGATCACAGATACGCAGTATTTT.

The chain combines TRBV20-1 with TRBJ1-4; D is possibly TRBD1 (6 bases). The CDR3 consists of 15 residues. The V gene lost 0 bases and the J gene lost 6 bases, with 14 bases spanning the gap. Germline V gives CDR1 DFQATT, CDR2 SNEGSKA (reference sequence). The CDR3 sequence: CSARDLTGADEKLFF. The DNA of the CDR3 is TGCAGTGCTAGAGATCTCACGGGGGCTGATGAAAAACTGTTTTTT.

The CDR3 DNA reads as TGTGCCAGCAGTCTATTCGAGGACACTGAAGCTTTCTTT. Amino acids: CASSLFEDTEAFF. The rearrangement joins TRBV25-1 to TRBJ1-1; D uncertain. Germline CDR1 is MGHDK and CDR2 is SYGVNS. The ends were cut back, 5 bases at V and 3 bases at J, with 10 bases in the middle. The CDR3 has 13 amino acids.